A single sample gave rise to the 29 T cell receptor beta chains below, sequenced in a study of post-analysis software for immune sequencing data. These receptors have no identified antigens. Whole-study findings and limits: A handful of TRBV segments were more frequent in patients than controls; TRBV5-6, TRBV5-1 and TRBV20-1 belonged to this group.

Tagging with unique molecular identifiers was a feature of the TCR beta cDNA libraries. TCRdb re-analysed the PCR reads in MiXCR, keeping a single row per CDR3 protein. The sample carries more than 500,000 distinct CDR3 sequences, less than 40% recorded once. Sequencing input: blood. These receptors originate from a girl aged 2-17 years with multiple sclerosis.

The chain joins TRBV5-7 to TRBJ2-7; 9 bases map to TRBD1. TRBV5-7 counts as an open reading frame of uncertain function. V shed 4 bases, J shed 7 bases, and the junction held 18 bases outside the gene matches. The CDR3 runs to 17 residues. For the CDR3, the DNA is TGTGCCAGCAGCGCACGGGACAGGGAATCGCTAGGCAATGAGCAGTACTTC. Protein sequence: CASSARDRESLGNEQYF.

This clonotype was detected many times. This rearrangement joins TRBV12-3 or TRBV12-4 to TRBJ2-7; D unresolved. V lost 6 bases and J 9 bases, leaving 24 bases between the germline ends. The CDR3 has 15 residues. The CDR3 is CASSPPHGTPPGQYF. The DNA for the CDR3 is TGTGCCAGCAGCCCCCCCCACGGAACTCCACCCGGGCAGTACTTC.

The chain has TRBV5-1 and TRBJ1-2; 9 nucleotides align to TRBD1. Germline loops: CDR1 SGHRS, CDR2 YFSETQ. The J segment lost 6 bases and the V segment lost 1 base, leaving 1 base of the junction unmatched. The length of the CDR3 is 13 residues. The CDR3 sequence is CASSLTGGNGYTF. The CDR3 region has the DNA TGCGCCAGCAGCTTGACAGGGGGCAATGGCTACACCTTC.

This clonotype was found a few times. The CDR3 sequence: CSATSGWGSAYEQYF. The CDR3, as DNA: TGCAGCGCTACCTCAGGGTGGGGGAGCGCCTACGAGCAGTACTTC. The chain has TRBV29-1 and TRBJ2-7; D is perhaps TRBD1 or TRBD2 (5 bases each). Trimming removed 7 bases at V and 2 bases at J, with 21 bases between. The CDR3 loop spans 15 amino acids. Germline V CDR1 and CDR2: SQVTM, ANQGSEA.

The V call is TRBV12-5, the J call TRBJ2-1; no firm D call. CDR3 length equals 14 residues. Looked up from germline, CDR1 is LGHNT and CDR2 is FRNRAP. V was clipped by 6 bases and J by 13 bases, with 22 bases between them. CDR3 nucleotides: TGTGCTAGTGGCCCCGGATATGGGGAAGAGACCCAGTTCTTC. Translating gives CASGPGYGEETQFF.

The sample holds a few counts of this clonotype. V gene TRBV28 combines with J gene TRBJ1-2, with 7 bases fitting TRBD1. Germline V gene data show CDR1 as MDHEN and CDR2 as SYDVKM. This CDR3 region has 18 residues. V was pared by 2 bases and J by 0 bases, with 12 bases of the junction left unmatched. The CDR3 region has the DNA TGTGCCAGCAGTTTACCCCGGGACAGCGCACAAGCTAACTATGGCTACACCTTC. It encodes CASSLPRDSAQANYGYTF.

This chain joins TRBV2 and TRBJ2-5, with 8 positions matching TRBD2. The CDR3 sequence is 17 residues long. Trimming cost V 4 bases and J 1 base; bases outside gene matches: 11. Germline-derived CDR1 and CDR2 are SNHLY and FYNNEI. The DNA for the CDR3 is TGTGCCAGCAGTGGGGACAAGGGCGGGGGGAGCCAAGAGACCCAGTACTTC. This codes for CASSGDKGGGSQETQYF. Complete variable domain (other parts from reference TRBV2 and TRBJ2-5): EPEVTQTPSHQVTQMGQEVILRCVPISNHLYFYWYRQILGQKVEFLVSFYNNEISEKSEIFDDQFSVERPDGSNFTLKIRSTKLEDSAMYFCASSGDKGGGSQETQYFGPGTRLLVL.

The chain links TRBV4-1 to TRBJ2-7; TRBD1 is a possible D gene (6 bases). Matching the DNA end better, TRBJ2-5 makes the J call doubtful. The CDR3 spans 13 residues. Per germline, CDR1 MGHRA and CDR2 YSYEKL. CDR3 protein: CASSHPQGETQYF. DNA for the CDR3: TGCGCCAGCAGCCATCCGCAGGGGGAGACCCAGTACTTC.

The chain couples TRBV3-1 to TRBJ2-7; TRBD2 matches 9 bases. The end of the DNA fits TRBJ2-5 better, so the J call may be wrong. This CDR3 comprises 15 residues. Germline V gene lookup returns CDR1 LGHDT and CDR2 YNNKEL (reference sequence). CDR3 loop: CASSPIAGDKETQYF. CDR3 nucleotides: TGTGCCAGCAGCCCAATAGCGGGGGATAAAGAGACCCAGTACTTC.

This clonotype was picked up many times. The chain joins TRBV9 to TRBJ2-4; D perhaps matches TRBD2 (5 bases). Germline-derived CDR1 and CDR2 are SGDLS and YYNGEE. V dropped 0 bases and J dropped 0 bases, with 7 bases sitting between them. There are 15 residues in the CDR3. CDR3 nucleotide sequence: TGTGCCAGCAGCGTAGATGGACTAGCCAAAAACATTCAGTACTTC. Translation gives CASSVDGLAKNIQYF. The full variable domain, rest sourced from reference TRBV9 and TRBJ2-4, is DSGVTQTPKHLITATGQRVTLRCSPRSGDLSVYWYQQSLDQGLQFLIQYYNGEERAKGNILERFSAQQFPDLHSELNLSSLELGDSALYFCASSVDGLAKNIQYFGAGTRLSVL.

This clonotype showed up just a few times. The chain joins TRBV7-2 to TRBJ2-5, with 10 bases identical to TRBD2. Germline lookup yields CDR1 SGHTA and CDR2 FQGNSA. There are 15 residues in the CDR3. J lost 2 bases, V lost 4 bases, and 4 bases had no gene match. Here the CDR3 DNA reads TGTGCCAGCAGCTCGGAGCGGGGGGGACAAGAGACCCAGTACTTC. As protein: CASSSERGGQETQYF. Variable domain in full (rest from reference TRBV7-2 and TRBJ2-5): GAGVSQSPSNKVTEKGKDVELRCDPISGHTALYWYRQSLGQGLEFLIYFQGNSAPDKSGLPSDRFSAERTGGSVSTLTIQRTQQEDSAVYLCASSSERGGQETQYFGPGTRLLVL.

The rearrangement uses TRBV28 and TRBJ2-1; D perhaps matches TRBD2 (5 bases). The CDR3 is 12 amino acids. The ends were cut back, 3 bases at V and 12 bases at J, with 12 bases in the middle. In germline, CDR1 is MDHEN, CDR2 SYDVKM. This CDR3 is CASSFREYRQFF. CDR3 bases: TGTGCCAGCAGTTTTCGGGAATATAGGCAGTTCTTC.

The chain couples TRBV10-3 to TRBJ1-2, with 8 bases fitting TRBD1. Germline V gives CDR1 ENHRY, CDR2 SYGVKD. J was trimmed by 2 bases and V by 8 bases; bases with no gene match: 4. The CDR3 is made up of 13 amino acids. DNA of the CDR3: TGTGCCATCGGGACAGGCGAAAACTATGGCTACACCTTC. Translated, it gives CAIGTGENYGYTF.

V is TRBV14 and J is TRBJ2-3, with 8 bases matching TRBD2. V was clipped by 6 bases and J by 7 bases; unmatched bases: 9. Per germline, CDR1 SGHDN and CDR2 FVKESK. This CDR3 region has 14 residues. In DNA, the CDR3 is TGTGCCAGCAGTCGCGTTGGCGGGGGGAATACGCAGTATTTT. As protein: CASSRVGGGNTQYF. The whole variable domain, remainder taken from reference TRBV14 and TRBJ2-3, is EAGVTQFPSHSVIEKGQTVTLRCDPISGHDNLYWYRRVMGKEIKFLLHFVKESKQDESGMPNNRFLAERTGGTYSTLKVQPAELEDSGVYFCASSRVGGGNTQYFGPGTRLTVL.

About this clonotype: The junction departs from germline at one end; a sequencing error may be responsible. The chain recombines TRBV7-3 with TRBJ2-1; D assignment may be TRBD1 or TRBD2 (6 bases each). The CDR3 contains 17 residues. CDR1 and CDR2 from the germline V gene are SGHTA and FQGTGA. This CDR3 reads CASSRVPKGGLYTEQFF. CDR3 nucleotides: TGTGCCAGCAGCCGCGTCCCTAAGGGGGGACTCTACACTGAGCAGTTCTTC.

On this clonotype: Mismatch with germline at one junction end may stem from a read error. V is TRBV7-2 and J is TRBJ2-7; 12 bases are a match to TRBD2. The J call is uncertain, as TRBJ2-5 better fits the DNA end. Germline assignment: CDR1 SGHTA and CDR2 FQGNSA. The CDR3 consists of 18 residues. CDR3 loop: CVSSLMVLAGGLDETQYF. DNA of the CDR3: TGTGTCAGCAGCTTAATGGTTCTAGCGGGGGGGCTAGATGAGACCCAGTACTTC.

The chain employs TRBV16 and TRBJ1-1; D might be TRBD1 (5 bases). CDR3 size: 14 residues. The V gene's germline CDR1 is KGHSY and CDR2 FQNENV. Trimming left V 2 bases short and J 5 bases short, with 12 bases between. The DNA for the CDR3 is TGTGCCAGCAGCCAAAGAGGGGTGCATACTGAAGCTTTCTTT. Amino acids: CASSQRGVHTEAFF.

Of note for this clonotype: A much larger clone is a single base away; this may be a read error. The chain recombines TRBV10-3 with TRBJ1-2, with D unclear. Looked up from germline, CDR1 is ENHRY and CDR2 is SYGVKD. The CDR3 consists of 13 residues. The CDR3 region is CAISETTIYGYNF. In DNA form, the CDR3 reads TGTGCCATCAGTGAAACGACAATCTATGGCTACAACTTC.

This clonotype was seen only a few times. The V call is TRBV29-1, the J call TRBJ1-2, with 7 bases identical to TRBD1. The CDR3 is 12 residues long. V lost 6 bases and J lost 3; bases outside the gene matches: 4. Germline lookup yields CDR1 SQVTM and CDR2 ANQGSEA. The CDR3 loop is CSVTDRDYGYTF. CDR3 nucleotide sequence: TGCAGCGTGACTGACAGGGACTATGGCTACACCTTC.

This clonotype was observed a handful of times. This chain links TRBV7-2 with TRBJ2-1, with a tentative D call TRBD1 (6 bases). V was pared by 1 base and J by 5 bases, with 18 bases between. This CDR3 spans 17 amino acids. The germline V gene encodes CDR1 SGHTA and CDR2 FQGNSA. The CDR3 reads CASSLGGWTVQDNEQFF. CDR3 coding DNA: TGTGCCAGCAGCTTAGGGGGTTGGACAGTTCAGGACAATGAGCAGTTCTTC.

The V gene is TRBV18, the J gene TRBJ2-1, with 9 bases that match TRBD1. CDR1 KGHSH and CDR2 LQKENI come from the germline V gene. The V and J ends lost 3 bases and 2 bases, in that order; junction bases with no gene match: 5. The CDR3 runs to 16 residues. CDR3: CASSPGTGSTYNEQFF. The DNA of the CDR3 is TGTGCCAGCTCACCCGGGACAGGGTCGACCTACAATGAGCAGTTCTTC.

The genes are TRBV13 and TRBJ2-1; 7 bases line up with TRBD2. CDR3 size: 14 residues. The germline gives CDR1 PRHDT, CDR2 FYEKMQ (reference sequence). After removal of 5 bases from V and 6 bases from J, the junction contained 7 bases not matched to a gene. The CDR3 region has the DNA TGTGCCAGCAGCACCGGGGGGTTGGGCAATGAGCAGTTCTTC. Residues: CASSTGGLGNEQFF.

This clonotype occurred many times. V usage is TRBV4-1 and J usage is TRBJ2-7; 7 nucleotides agree with TRBD1. CDR1 and CDR2 (germline): MGHRA, YSYEKL. The trim removed 1 base at V and 2 bases at J, leaving 5 bases unmatched. There are 15 residues in the CDR3. CDR3 loop: CASSQATGFTYEQYF. Written as DNA, the CDR3 is TGCGCCAGCAGCCAAGCGACAGGGTTTACCTACGAGCAGTACTTC.

With regard to this clonotype: One junction end does not reproduce the germline sequence, and a read error may be involved. This rearrangement joins TRBV6-2 or TRBV6-3 to TRBJ1-4; D remains unclear. This CDR3 has 16 residues. Germline V lookup: CDR1 MNHEY, CDR2 SVGEGT. As DNA, the CDR3 is TGTGCCAGCAGCGGCTGGGGTTCGACCGGTAATGAAAAACGGTTTTTT. Its translation is CASSGWGSTGNEKRFF.

This chain connects TRBV20-1 to TRBJ2-4, with D maybe TRBD2 (6 bases). The V gene lost 6 bases and the J gene lost 5 bases, with 20 bases spanning the gap. CDR3 length: 15 amino acids. Germline CDR1 and CDR2: DFQATT and SNEGSKA (reference sequence). CDR3: CSAKRRAFAQNIQYF. DNA of the CDR3: TGCAGTGCGAAAAGGAGGGCGTTCGCCCAAAACATTCAGTACTTC.

The chain links TRBV6-2 or TRBV6-3 to TRBJ2-7, with a weak D call TRBD2 (5 bases). V lost 10 bases, J lost 2 bases, and 18 bases lay in between. Germline lookup yields CDR1 MNHEY and CDR2 SVGEGT. The length of the CDR3 is 14 residues. CDR3 loop: CATSFQDSAYEQYF. Written as DNA, the CDR3 is TGTGCCACCTCTTTCCAGGACTCCGCCTACGAGCAGTACTTC.

The table lists this clonotype with a few counts. The CDR3 reads CASTISGGGDTQYF. The CDR3 DNA is TGTGCCAGCACCATTAGCGGGGGAGGGGATACGCAGTATTTT. The chain recombines TRBV12-3 or TRBV12-4 with TRBJ2-3; 9 bases match TRBD2. The CDR3 length is 14 residues. V lost 7 bases and J lost 6; bases outside the gene matches: 8.

This clonotype came up many times. The chain joins TRBV6-5 to TRBJ1-5; possible D gene TRBD1, 6 bases. Germline-derived CDR1 and CDR2 are MNHEY and SVGAGI. CDR3 length: 15 amino acids. V was pared by 5 bases and J by 10 bases, with 21 bases between. The CDR3 DNA reads TGTGCCAGCAGTCGCAGTACGGGGGCGCCCGGACCCCAGCATTTT. Translating it yields CASSRSTGAPGPQHF.

This clonotype has just a few counts. This chain connects TRBV6-6 to TRBJ1-6; 8 positions match TRBD1. V was clipped by 2 bases and J by 6 bases; unmatched bases: 6. The CDR3 has 16 amino acids. Germline loops: CDR1 MNHNY, CDR2 SVGAGI (reference sequence). CDR3 sequence reads: CASSYPQGAGNSPLHF. DNA for the CDR3: TGTGCCAGCAGTTACCCGCAGGGGGCGGGTAATTCACCCCTCCACTTT.